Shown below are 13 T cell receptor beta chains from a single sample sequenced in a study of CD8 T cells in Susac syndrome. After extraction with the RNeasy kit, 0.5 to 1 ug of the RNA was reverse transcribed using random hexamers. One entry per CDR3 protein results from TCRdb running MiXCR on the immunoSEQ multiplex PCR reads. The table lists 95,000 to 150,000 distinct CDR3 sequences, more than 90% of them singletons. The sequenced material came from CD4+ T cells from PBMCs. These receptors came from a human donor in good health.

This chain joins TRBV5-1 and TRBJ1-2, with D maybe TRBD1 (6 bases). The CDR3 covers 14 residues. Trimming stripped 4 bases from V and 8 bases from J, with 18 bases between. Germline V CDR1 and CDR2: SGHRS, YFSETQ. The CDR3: CASSRNPDSEGYTF. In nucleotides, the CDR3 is TGCGCCAGCAGCCGAAATCCGGACAGTGAAGGCTACACCTTC.

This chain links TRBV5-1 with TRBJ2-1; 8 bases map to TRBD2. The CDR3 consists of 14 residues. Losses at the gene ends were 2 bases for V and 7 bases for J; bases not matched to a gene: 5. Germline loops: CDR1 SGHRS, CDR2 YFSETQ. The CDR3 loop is CASSFGSGANEQFF. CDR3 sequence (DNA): TGCGCCAGCAGCTTCGGTAGCGGGGCTAATGAGCAGTTCTTC.

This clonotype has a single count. CDR3 amino acids: CASSPTRGSAYGYTF. In nucleotides, the CDR3 is TGTGCCAGCAGCCCGACGCGGGGAAGCGCCTATGGCTACACCTTC. This chain joins TRBV6-2 or TRBV6-3 and TRBJ1-2, with D hard to call. This CDR3 has 15 residues. Trimming pared 6 bases from V and 4 bases from J, leaving 18 bases between. The V gene's germline CDR1 is MNHEY and CDR2 SVGEGT.

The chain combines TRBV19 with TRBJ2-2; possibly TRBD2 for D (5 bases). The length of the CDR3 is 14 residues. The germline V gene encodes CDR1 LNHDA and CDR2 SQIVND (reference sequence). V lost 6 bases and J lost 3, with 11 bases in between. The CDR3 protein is CASRNPGDTGELFF. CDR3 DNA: TGTGCCAGTAGGAACCCCGGGGACACCGGGGAGCTGTTTTTT. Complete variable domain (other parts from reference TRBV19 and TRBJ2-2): DGGITQSPKYLFRKEGQNVTLSCEQNLNHDAMYWYRQDPGQGLRLIYYSQIVNDFQKGDIAEGYSVSREKKESFPLTVTSAQKNPTAFYLCASRNPGDTGELFFGEGSRLTVL.

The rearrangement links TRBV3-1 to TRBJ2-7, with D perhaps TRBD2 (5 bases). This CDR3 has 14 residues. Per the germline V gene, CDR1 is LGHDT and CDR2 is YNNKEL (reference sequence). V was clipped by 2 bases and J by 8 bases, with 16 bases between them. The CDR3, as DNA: TGTGCCAGCAGCCAATCCGGGATTGAGGGCCAGCAGTACTTC. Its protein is CASSQSGIEGQQYF.

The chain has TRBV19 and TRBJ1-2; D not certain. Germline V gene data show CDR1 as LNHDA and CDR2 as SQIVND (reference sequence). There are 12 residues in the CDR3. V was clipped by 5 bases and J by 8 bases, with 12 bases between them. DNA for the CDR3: TGTGCCAGTAGTTCGGACCGGCGGGGCTACACCTTC. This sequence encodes CASSSDRRGYTF.

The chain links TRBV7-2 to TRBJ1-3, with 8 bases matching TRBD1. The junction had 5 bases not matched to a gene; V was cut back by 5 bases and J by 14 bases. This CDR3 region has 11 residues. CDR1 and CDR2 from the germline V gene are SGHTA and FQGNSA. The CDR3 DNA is TGTGCCAGCAGCCCAGGGACAGGCCTATATTTT. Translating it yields CASSPGTGLYF.

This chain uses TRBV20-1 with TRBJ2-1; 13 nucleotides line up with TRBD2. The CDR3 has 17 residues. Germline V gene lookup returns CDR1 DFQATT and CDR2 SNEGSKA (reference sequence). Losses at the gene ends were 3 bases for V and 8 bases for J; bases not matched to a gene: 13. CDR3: CSARDWTSGSLSDEQFF. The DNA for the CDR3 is TGCAGTGCTAGGGACTGGACTAGCGGGAGTCTATCGGATGAGCAGTTCTTC.

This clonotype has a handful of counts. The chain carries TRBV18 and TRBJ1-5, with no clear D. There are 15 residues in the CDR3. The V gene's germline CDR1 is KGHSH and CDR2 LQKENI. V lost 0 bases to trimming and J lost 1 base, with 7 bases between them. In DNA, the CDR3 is TGTGCCAGCTCACCACCAGGAGGGAGCAATCAGCCCCAGCATTTT. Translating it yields CASSPPGGSNQPQHF.

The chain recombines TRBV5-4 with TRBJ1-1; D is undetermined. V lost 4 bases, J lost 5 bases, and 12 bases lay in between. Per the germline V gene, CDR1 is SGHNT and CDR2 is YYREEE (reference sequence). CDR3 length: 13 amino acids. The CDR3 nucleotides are TGTGCCAGCAGCCCACTAACCGCGACTGAAGCTTTCTTT. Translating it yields CASSPLTATEAFF. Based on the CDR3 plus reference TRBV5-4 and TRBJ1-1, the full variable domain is ETGVTQSPTHLIKTRGQQVTLRCSSQSGHNTVSWYQQALGQGPQFIFQYYREEENGRGNFPPRFSGLQFPNYSSELNVNALELDDSALYLCASSPLTATEAFFGQGTRLTVV.

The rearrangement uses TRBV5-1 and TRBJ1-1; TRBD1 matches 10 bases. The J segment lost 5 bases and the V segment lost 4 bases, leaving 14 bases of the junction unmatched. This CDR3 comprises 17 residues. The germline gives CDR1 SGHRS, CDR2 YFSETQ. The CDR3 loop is CASSPGTGAMGKTEAFF. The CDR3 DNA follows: TGCGCCAGCAGCCCCGGGACAGGGGCAATGGGAAAAACTGAAGCTTTCTTT.

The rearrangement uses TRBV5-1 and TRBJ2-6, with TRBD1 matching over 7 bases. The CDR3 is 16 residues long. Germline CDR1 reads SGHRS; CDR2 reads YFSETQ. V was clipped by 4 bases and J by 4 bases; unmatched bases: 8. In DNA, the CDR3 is TGCGCCAGCAGCCCAATAGACAGGGCCGGGGCCAACGTCCTGACTTTC. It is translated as CASSPIDRAGANVLTF.

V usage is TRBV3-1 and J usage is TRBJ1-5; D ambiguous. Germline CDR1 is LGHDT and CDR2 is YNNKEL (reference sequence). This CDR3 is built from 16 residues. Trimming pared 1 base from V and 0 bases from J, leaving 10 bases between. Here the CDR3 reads CASSQGRHSSNQPQHF. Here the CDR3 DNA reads TGTGCCAGCAGCCAAGGCCGTCATAGTAGCAATCAGCCCCAGCATTTT.